A selection of T cell receptor beta chains follows, all from one sample in a study of response to subunit inactivated influenza vaccine. From the RT-PCR reads, TCRdb called clonotypes with MiXCR, one entry per CDR3 protein. Of over 150,000 distinct CDR3 sequences listed, about 11% are singletons. Sequencing was performed on CD8+ T cells sorted from PBMCs, taken 23 to 25 months after vaccination. Receptors were obtained from a man between 50 and 75 years old who received an inactivated influenza vaccine. Both conserved end residues are part of each CDR3. Fields, in order: V gene, D gene, J gene, clone size, CDR3 protein, CDR3 DNA. A D gene is named only where the DNA matches it firmly. Clone size is not always given. Where it is, it says once, few, many or a class for expanded clones.

TRBV4-2,NA,TRBJ1-4,many,CASSQPRDTTTNEKLFF,TGTGCCAGCAGCCAACCCCGGGACACGACAACTAATGAAAAACTGTTTTTT
TRBV12-3/TRBV12-4,TRBD2,TRBJ2-5,NA,CASRGRGAQETQYF,TGTGCCAGCAGGGGGCGGGGGGCCCAAGAGACCCAGTACTTC
TRBV6-2/TRBV6-3,NA,TRBJ2-1,NA,CASSDGSGTYNEQFF,TGTGCCAGCAGTGACGGCAGCGGCACCTACAATGAGCAGTTCTTC
TRBV27,TRBD2,TRBJ2-2,NA,CASSRSGGYTGELFF,TGTGCCAGCAGCCGTTCGGGAGGGTACACCGGGGAGCTGTTTTTT
TRBV15,TRBD1,TRBJ2-1,NA,CATSRARTGAWNEQFF,TGTGCCACCAGCAGAGCTAGGACAGGGGCCTGGAATGAGCAGTTCTTC
TRBV4-2,NA,TRBJ2-2,few,CASSQDRRADTGELFF,TGTGCCAGCAGCCAAGATCGACGGGCTGACACCGGGGAGCTGTTTTTT
TRBV13,TRBD2,TRBJ2-1,few,CASSSGRAIYEQFF,TGTGCCAGCTCGAGCGGGAGGGCCATCTATGAGCAGTTCTTC
TRBV7-2,TRBD2,TRBJ2-1,few,CASSLPLTSGVLRGSYNEQFF,TGTGCCAGCAGCTTACCGCTGACTAGCGGGGTGTTAAGGGGCTCCTACAATGAGCAGTTCTTC
TRBV12-3/TRBV12-4,NA,TRBJ2-2,few,CASRVSSDYTGELFF,TGTGCCAGCAGGGTCTCTAGCGACTACACCGGGGAGCTGTTTTTT
TRBV12-3/TRBV12-4,TRBD1,TRBJ1-6,many,CASSLTDRGNSPLHF,TGTGCCAGCAGTTTAACGGACAGGGGAAATTCACCCCTCCACTTT
TRBV28,NA,TRBJ2-3,NA,CASSTLPGRGTDTQYF,TGTGCCAGCAGCACCCTCCCGGGGAGAGGCACAGATACGCAGTATTTT
TRBV19,NA,TRBJ2-1,few,CASSIYGGSYNEQFF,TGTGCCAGTAGTATCTACGGGGGCTCCTACAATGAGCAGTTCTTC
TRBV12-3/TRBV12-4,NA,TRBJ2-3,NA,CASSLGGGGTDTQYF,TGTGCCAGCAGTTTAGGCGGTGGGGGCACAGATACGCAGTATTTT
TRBV28,TRBD2,TRBJ2-1,few,CASSFFGGAGVPRTNNEQFF,TGTGCCAGCAGTTTCTTCGGTGGAGCGGGAGTCCCCCGAACAAACAATGAGCAGTTCTTC
TRBV27,NA,TRBJ2-1,NA,CASSTLPVSYNEQFF,TGTGCCAGCAGTACCCTCCCGGTCTCCTACAATGAGCAGTTCTTC
TRBV24-1,NA,TRBJ2-7,NA,CATSSRQATSYEQYF,TGTGCCACCAGTTCCCGACAGGCAACCTCCTACGAGCAGTACTTC
TRBV6-2/TRBV6-3,NA,TRBJ2-3,NA,CASSYERGKGTDTQYF,TGTGCCAGCAGTTACGAGAGGGGAAAGGGCACAGATACGCAGTATTTT